The T cell receptor (beta chain) described here comes from a study of OX40 agonist ivuxolimab in advanced cancers. Study background: People who had prior anti-PD-1, anti-PD-L1 or anti-CTLA-4 therapy could take part, and around 40% had some.

The CDR3 has 15 residues. V was pared by 3 bases and J by 0 bases, with 11 bases between. Germline V gives CDR1 LNHDA, CDR2 SQIVND (reference sequence). Collection of blood occurred at baseline, at cycle 4 day 1, and at cycle 7 day 1. The assay was immunoSEQ multiplex PCR, and TCRdb's table has in-frame clones only and misses some. The sample shows about 48,000 clones, 85% to 90% of them seen only once. The gene calls are TRBV19 and TRBJ1-2; D gene unclear. The clonotype originates from an adult with an advanced solid tumor such as melanoma, head and neck, liver or kidney cancer. The source material was CD4+ or CD8+ T cells sorted from blood, sampled in a trial of the OX40 agonist ivuxolimab. The CDR3, as DNA: TGTGCCAGTAGTATTGTTTACGGAACTAACTATGGCTACACCTTC. Its protein is CASSIVYGTNYGYTF.